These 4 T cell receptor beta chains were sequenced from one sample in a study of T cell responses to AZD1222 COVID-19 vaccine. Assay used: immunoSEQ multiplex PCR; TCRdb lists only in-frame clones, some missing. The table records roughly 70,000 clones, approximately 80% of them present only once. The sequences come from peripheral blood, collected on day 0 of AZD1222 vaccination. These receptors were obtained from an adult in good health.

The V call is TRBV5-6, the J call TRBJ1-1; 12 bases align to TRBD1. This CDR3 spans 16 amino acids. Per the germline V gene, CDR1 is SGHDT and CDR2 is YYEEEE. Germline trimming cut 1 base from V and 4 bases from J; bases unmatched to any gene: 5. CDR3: CASSLRDRGRVTEAFF. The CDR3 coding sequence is TGTGCCAGCAGCTTGAGGGACAGGGGGCGCGTCACTGAAGCTTTCTTT.

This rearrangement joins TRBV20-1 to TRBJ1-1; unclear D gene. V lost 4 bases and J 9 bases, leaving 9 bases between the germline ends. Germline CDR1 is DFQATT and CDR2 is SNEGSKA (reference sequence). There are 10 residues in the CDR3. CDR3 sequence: CSANRRKAFF. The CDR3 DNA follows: TGCAGTGCTAACCGGAGGAAAGCTTTCTTT.

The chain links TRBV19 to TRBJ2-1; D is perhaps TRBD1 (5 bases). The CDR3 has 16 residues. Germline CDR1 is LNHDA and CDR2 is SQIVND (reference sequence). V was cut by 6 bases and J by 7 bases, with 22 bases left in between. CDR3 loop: CASSTQLVGAINEQFF. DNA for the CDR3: TGTGCCAGTAGCACACAGCTGGTAGGGGCCATTAATGAGCAGTTCTTC.

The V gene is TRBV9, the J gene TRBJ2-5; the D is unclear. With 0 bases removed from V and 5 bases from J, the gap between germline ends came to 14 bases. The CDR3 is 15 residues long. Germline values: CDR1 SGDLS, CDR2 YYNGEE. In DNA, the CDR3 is TGTGCCAGCAGCGTAGGCCCAGACCCGCGGGAGACCCAGTACTTC. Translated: CASSVGPDPRETQYF.